These 24 T cell receptor beta chains were all obtained from the same sample, sequenced in a study of OX40 agonist ivuxolimab in advanced cancers. TCRdb's copy holds only in-frame clones and misses some; the assay was immunoSEQ multiplex PCR. Of roughly 53,000 clones listed, roughly 84% are singletons. Sequences were derived from CD4+ or CD8+ T cells sorted from blood, sampled in a trial of the OX40 agonist ivuxolimab. These receptors were obtained from an adult with an advanced solid tumor such as melanoma, head and neck, liver or kidney cancer.

The chain couples TRBV11-3 to TRBJ2-7; no clear D gene. Trimming cost V 1 base and J 5 bases, with 3 bases left between them. CDR1 and CDR2 from the germline V gene are SGHNT and YENEEA. The CDR3 is made up of 11 amino acids. CDR3 sequence reads: CASSLGHEQYF. The DNA for the CDR3 is TGTGCCAGCAGCTTAGGCCACGAGCAGTACTTC.

Only one count was recorded for this clone. The gene calls are TRBV4-1 and TRBJ1-4; D perhaps matches TRBD1 (6 bases). The germline CDR1 and CDR2 sequences are MGHRA and YSYEKL. Trimming shortened V by 4 bases and J by 8 bases, and 14 bases separated the two germline ends. CDR3 length: 14 residues. The CDR3 bases are TGCGCCAGCAGCCCAGGGACAATGAGGGAAAAACTGTTTTTT. Its protein product is CASSPGTMREKLFF.

The chain couples TRBV6-6 to TRBJ2-5, with 11 bases aligning to TRBD2. Germline V CDR1 and CDR2: MNHNY, SVGAGI (reference sequence). The V and J ends lost 0 bases and 8 bases, in that order; junction bases with no gene match: 2. The CDR3 contains 14 residues. The CDR3 coding sequence is TGTGCCAGCAGTTACTCGCTAGCGGGGGGAACCCAGTACTTC. Translated, it gives CASSYSLAGGTQYF.

This chain connects TRBV5-4 to TRBJ2-3, with 8 bases fitting TRBD1. This CDR3 region has 15 residues. J was trimmed by 2 bases and V by 3 bases; bases with no gene match: 5. Germline V gene data show CDR1 as SGHNT and CDR2 as YYREEE (reference sequence). The CDR3, as DNA: TGTGCCAGCAGCTCAGGGACAGGTACCACAGATACGCAGTATTTT. It yields the protein CASSSGTGTTDTQYF.

The chain carries TRBV25-1 and TRBJ2-3, with 7 nucleotides matching TRBD2. Germline loops: CDR1 MGHDK, CDR2 SYGVNS. Trimming at V came to 2 bases and at J to 5 bases, leaving 7 bases not matched to a gene. The CDR3 consists of 15 residues. This CDR3 reads CASSERGGLGDTQYF. CDR3 nucleotide sequence: TGTGCCAGCAGTGAAAGGGGCGGACTAGGAGATACGCAGTATTTT.

The chain recombines TRBV7-9 with TRBJ1-3; D is uncertain. Trimming took 3 bases from V and 0 from J, leaving 6 bases between them. This CDR3 comprises 14 residues. Germline-derived CDR1 and CDR2 are SEHNR and FQNEAQ (reference sequence). The CDR3 here is CASSLLNSGNTIYF. The CDR3, as DNA: TGTGCCAGCAGCTTGCTCAACTCTGGAAACACCATATATTTT. Complete variable domain (other parts from reference TRBV7-9 and TRBJ1-3): DTGVSQNPRHKITKRGQNVTFRCDPISEHNRLYWYRQTLGQGPEFLTYFQNEAQLEKSRLLSDRFSAERPKGSFSTLEIQRTEQGDSAMYLCASSLLNSGNTIYFGEGSWLTVV.

The chain carries TRBV19 and TRBJ2-1; D is undetermined. CDR3 length equals 15 residues. Per germline, CDR1 LNHDA and CDR2 SQIVND (reference sequence). Trimming stripped 2 bases from V and 1 base from J, with 9 bases between. The CDR3 coding sequence is TGTGCCAGTAGTATACCCCGGTGGTCCTACAATGAGCAGTTCTTC. Translation gives CASSIPRWSYNEQFF. Full variable domain (missing parts from reference TRBV19 and TRBJ2-1): DGGITQSPKYLFRKEGQNVTLSCEQNLNHDAMYWYRQDPGQGLRLIYYSQIVNDFQKGDIAEGYSVSREKKESFPLTVTSAQKNPTAFYLCASSIPRWSYNEQFFGPGTRLTVL.

The chain is built from TRBV28 and TRBJ2-1; D gene uncertain. The CDR3 is 13 amino acids. Germline V gene lookup returns CDR1 MDHEN and CDR2 SYDVKM. Trimming took 2 bases from V and 10 from J, leaving 12 bases between them. The CDR3 here is CASSLIEVGEQFF. CDR3 nucleotide sequence: TGTGCCAGCAGTTTAATAGAGGTGGGGGAGCAGTTCTTC.

The chain has TRBV9 and TRBJ1-3; no clear D gene. The CDR3 runs to 16 residues. Germline CDR1 SGDLS, CDR2 YYNGEE. Trimming left V 0 bases short and J 0 bases short, with 10 bases between. The CDR3 sequence: CASSVGAVPSGNTIYF. The CDR3 nucleotides are TGTGCCAGCAGCGTAGGAGCAGTCCCCTCTGGAAACACCATATATTTT.

The chain combines TRBV5-8 with TRBJ2-5; 15 nucleotides agree with TRBD2. V lost 4 bases and J lost 3; bases outside the gene matches: 4. Germline CDR1 and CDR2: SGHTS and YDEGEE. This CDR3 is 16 amino acids long. Written as DNA, the CDR3 is TGTGCCAGCAGCCCCGGGACTAGCGGGGGGAAAGAGACCCAGTACTTC. This gives the protein CASSPGTSGGKETQYF.

This clone was seen a few times. The CDR3 DNA follows: TGTGCCAGCAGCGTTACTAGCGGAGGCTCTGGGGCCAACGTCCTGACTTTC. It specifies CASSVTSGGSGANVLTF. The chain links TRBV9 to TRBJ2-6; 8 bases align to TRBD2. The germline V gene has CDR1 SGDLS and CDR2 YYNGEE. J gave up 0 bases and V 2 bases, and 4 bases lay outside the gene matches. The CDR3 contains 17 residues.

The rearrangement joins TRBV11-3 to TRBJ2-1, with TRBD1 matching 9 bases. This CDR3 is built from 15 residues. The V segment lost 4 bases and the J segment 5 bases; nucleotides outside the gene matches: 6. Germline-derived CDR1 and CDR2 are SGHNT and YENEEA. The CDR3, as DNA: TGTGCCAGCAGCTATGACAGGGGGAGGGACAATGAGCAGTTCTTC. This gives the protein CASSYDRGRDNEQFF. The full variable domain, its missing parts supplied by reference TRBV11-3 and TRBJ2-1, is EAGVVQSPRYKIIEKKQPVAFWCNPISGHNTLYWYLQNLGQGPELLIRYENEEAVDDSQLPKDRFSAERLKGVDSTLKIQPAELGDSAVYLCASSYDRGRDNEQFFGPGTRLTVL.

The chain combines TRBV6-6 with TRBJ2-5; no definite D call. CDR1 MNHNY and CDR2 SVGAGI come from the germline V gene (reference sequence). This CDR3 contains 12 residues. Trimming stripped 1 base from V and 4 bases from J, with 4 bases between. As DNA, the CDR3 is TGTGCCAGCAGTTACTTGCGAGAGACCCAGTACTTC. It specifies CASSYLRETQYF.

The V gene is TRBV19, the J gene TRBJ2-7, with 11 bases matching TRBD1. Germline CDR1 is LNHDA and CDR2 is SQIVND (reference sequence). The CDR3 is 15 residues long. Unmatched junction bases numbered 8, after V lost 6 bases and J lost 4 bases. CDR3 sequence: CASSPRDRGSYEQYF. CDR3 nucleotides: TGTGCCAGTAGCCCTCGGGACAGGGGGTCGTACGAGCAGTACTTC. Drawing the rest from reference TRBV19 and TRBJ2-7, the complete variable domain is DGGITQSPKYLFRKEGQNVTLSCEQNLNHDAMYWYRQDPGQGLRLIYYSQIVNDFQKGDIAEGYSVSREKKESFPLTVTSAQKNPTAFYLCASSPRDRGSYEQYFGPGTRLTVT.

The chain carries TRBV29-1 and TRBJ2-1; D might be TRBD2 (5 bases). Germline CDR1 is SQVTM and CDR2 is ANQGSEA. V lost 4 bases, J lost 1 base, and 17 bases lay in between. This CDR3 spans 16 amino acids. The DNA for the CDR3 is TGCAGCGTTGTCTTTTCGTGGGAGAGGTCCTACAATGAGCAGTTCTTC. Amino acid sequence: CSVVFSWERSYNEQFF.

The rearrangement links TRBV28 to TRBJ1-5; D remains ambiguous. Germline V lookup: CDR1 MDHEN, CDR2 SYDVKM. The length of the CDR3 is 13 residues. The germline V and J ends were trimmed by 7 bases and 0 bases, with 7 bases remaining between them. The CDR3: CASIPYSNQPQHF. The CDR3 region has the DNA TGTGCCAGCATACCCTATAGCAATCAGCCCCAGCATTTT.

CDR3 sequence: CASSLARGQGRNSPLHF. The CDR3 DNA follows: TGTGCCAGCAGCTTGGCCCGGGGACAGGGCAGAAATTCACCCCTCCACTTT. The chain has TRBV11-3 and TRBJ1-6, with 9 positions matching TRBD1. The CDR3 is 17 amino acids. Germline trimming cut 3 bases from V and 7 bases from J; bases unmatched to any gene: 10. Looked up from germline, CDR1 is SGHNT and CDR2 is YENEEA.

The chain recombines TRBV5-4 with TRBJ2-1, with 10 bases identical to TRBD2. The CDR3 totals 16 residues. Germline V gene sequence: CDR1 SGHNT, CDR2 YYREEE (reference sequence). V lost 2 bases to trimming and J lost 1 base; unmatched junction nucleotides: 3. CDR3 in DNA: TGTGCCAGCAGCTTCATTAGCGGGAGGTCCTACAATGAGCAGTTCTTC. Its protein product is CASSFISGRSYNEQFF.

The chain joins TRBV7-9 to TRBJ2-5; TRBD1 agrees at 9 bases. The CDR3 is 17 amino acids. Germline V gene data show CDR1 as SEHNR and CDR2 as FQNEAQ (reference sequence). The V segment lost 6 bases and the J segment 2 bases; nucleotides outside the gene matches: 13. The CDR3 DNA reads as TGTGCCAGCAGGGGGGACAGGGTTAGCGGAGTACAAGAGACCCAGTACTTC. Translated, it gives CASRGDRVSGVQETQYF. Full variable domain (rest looked up from reference TRBV7-9 and TRBJ2-5): DTGVSQNPRHKITKRGQNVTFRCDPISEHNRLYWYRQTLGQGPEFLTYFQNEAQLEKSRLLSDRFSAERPKGSFSTLEIQRTEQGDSAMYLCASRGDRVSGVQETQYFGPGTRLLVL.

The chain employs TRBV19 and TRBJ1-1, with D possibly matching TRBD1 (6 bases). Germline V gives CDR1 LNHDA, CDR2 SQIVND (reference sequence). The V and J ends lost 1 base and 4 bases respectively, with 13 bases between them. The CDR3 is 15 amino acids. Here the CDR3 DNA reads TGTGCCAGTAGTATAGCCGCAGGGGCGATCACTGAAGCTTTCTTT. Residues: CASSIAAGAITEAFF.

This chain joins TRBV12-5 and TRBJ1-2; D gene uncertain. Germline lookup yields CDR1 LGHNT and CDR2 FRNRAP. With 1 base removed from V and 2 bases from J, the gap between germline ends came to 5 bases. CDR3 size: 13 residues. CDR3 protein: CASGLGRNYGYTF. CDR3 DNA: TGTGCTAGTGGTTTGGGCAGAAACTATGGCTACACCTTC.

Concerning this clone itself: The junction differs from germline at one of its ends, possibly a read error. This sequence joins TRBV6-6 and TRBJ2-7; D is undetermined. The CDR3 extends over 12 amino acids. Germline V CDR1 and CDR2: MNHNY, SVGAGI (reference sequence). CDR3 amino acids: CASSGSPYEQYF. CDR3 sequence (DNA): TGTGCCAGCAGCGGAAGTCCCTACGAGCAGTATTTC.

V gene TRBV19 combines with J gene TRBJ1-5; D remains unclear. V lost 5 bases and J lost 3, with 8 bases in between. Germline loops: CDR1 LNHDA, CDR2 SQIVND (reference sequence). This CDR3 contains 13 residues. CDR3 protein: CASSPDINQPQHF. The DNA for the CDR3 is TGTGCCAGTAGTCCCGACATCAATCAGCCCCAGCATTTT.

The chain has TRBV11-2 and TRBJ1-1, with no clear D. The germline V gene encodes CDR1 SGHAT and CDR2 FQNNGV. V was trimmed by 5 bases and J by 2 bases, leaving 18 bases between them. This CDR3 region has 16 residues. CDR3 nucleotide sequence: TGTGCCAGCAGCCTCCTAAGTCTTGGAGACAACACTGAAGCTTTCTTT. Translating gives CASSLLSLGDNTEAFF.